These T cell receptor beta chains were read from a single sample in a study of CD8+ T cells in alopecia areata. Here immunoSEQ multiplex PCR was the method, and the copy in TCRdb shows in-frame clones only, minus some. The table lists over 150,000 clones, about 56% of them singletons. The source material was CD8+ T cells sorted from blood. The receptors were sampled from a human donor in good health. Both conserved end residues are part of each CDR3. A D gene is named only where the DNA matches it firmly. The listing skips clone size in some rows; elsewhere it reads once, few, many or a size class.

CDR3aa | CDR3nt | v_gene | len | abundance | j_gene | d_gene
CASSQVTPGLGLPSGELFF | TGTGCCAGCAGCCAAGTTACACCGGGACTAGGATTGCCCTCCGGGGAGCTGTTTTTT | TRBV4-2 | 19 | - | TRBJ2-2 | TRBD2
CASGQVTDTQYF | TGTGCCAGCGGTCAGGTCACAGATACGCAGTATTTT | TRBV6-5 | 12 | few | TRBJ2-3 | -
CASSPDLGYEQYF | TGTGCCAGCAGCCCGGATCTGGGTTACGAGCAGTACTTC | TRBV6-5 | 13 | once | TRBJ2-7 | -
CAWSVGYTYEQYF | TGTGCCTGGAGTGTTGGTTACACCTACGAGCAGTACTTC | TRBV30 | 13 | - | TRBJ2-7 | -
CSGGDRGTYNEQFF | TGCAGCGGAGGGGACAGGGGGACCTACAATGAGCAGTTCTTC | TRBV29-1 | 14 | - | TRBJ2-1 | TRBD1
CASSYSGRQEKGYTF | TGTGCCAGCAGTTACTCGGGGCGACAGGAAAAAGGCTACACCTTC | TRBV6-5 | 15 | - | TRBJ1-2 | -
CASSLGDSRPEGTEAFF | TGTGCCAGCAGCTTGGGGGACAGCCGCCCGGAGGGCACTGAAGCTTTCTTT | TRBV13 | 17 | - | TRBJ1-1 | TRBD1
CALNRGPTNEQYF | TGTGCCCTGAACAGGGGACCAACGAACGAGCAGTACTTC | TRBV30 | 13 | - | TRBJ2-7 | TRBD1
CASNFGPYTYNEQFF | TGTGCCAGTAATTTCGGGCCCTACACCTACAATGAGCAGTTCTTC | TRBV19 | 15 | few | TRBJ2-1 | -
CATGRYEQYF | TGTGCCACCGGGCGATACGAGCAGTACTTC | TRBV27 | 10 | once | TRBJ2-7 | -
CAGRGGSGYTF | TGTGCCGGCCGCGGGGGGAGCGGCTACACCTTC | TRBV19 | 11 | - | TRBJ1-2 | -
CASSMATGGNTEAFF | TGTGCCAGTAGTATGGCCACGGGGGGTAACACTGAAGCTTTCTTT | TRBV19 | 15 | few | TRBJ1-1 | -
CASSFLDWGDEQFF | TGTGCCAGCAGCTTCCTTGACTGGGGAGATGAGCAGTTCTTC | TRBV2 | 14 | - | TRBJ2-1 | -
CASSQETVRYFHGYTF | TGTGCCAGCAGCCAGGAGACAGTCCGCTATTTTCACGGCTACACCTTC | TRBV5-6 | 16 | - | TRBJ1-2 | -
CASSFDRNNEKLFF | TGTGCCAGCAGTTTCGATCGGAATAATGAAAAACTGTTTTTT | TRBV27 | 14 | - | TRBJ1-4 | -
CASSVVSGGNEQFF | TGTGCCAGCAGCGTAGTGTCAGGAGGCAATGAGCAGTTCTTC | TRBV9 | 14 | - | TRBJ2-1 | -
CASSKEQGPYSNQPQHF | TGTGCCAGCAGCAAGGAACAGGGCCCTTATAGCAATCAGCCCCAGCATTTT | TRBV5-5 | 17 | - | TRBJ1-5 | -
CASSRTGSNQPQHF | TGCGCCAGCAGCCGGACAGGAAGCAATCAGCCCCAGCATTTT | TRBV4-1 | 14 | - | TRBJ1-5 | TRBD1
CASSLLDEQFF | TGTGCCAGCAGCTTATTGGATGAGCAGTTCTTC | TRBV7-9 | 11 | - | TRBJ2-1 | -
CASSHPGQGRYEQYF | TGCGCCAGCAGCCACCCGGGACAGGGGCGGTACGAGCAGTACTTC | TRBV4-1 | 15 | - | TRBJ2-7 | TRBD1
CAISSGDNPVYEQYF | TGTGCCATCAGCTCAGGGGATAACCCCGTTTACGAGCAGTACTTC | TRBV10-3 | 15 | - | TRBJ2-7 | -
CASRWIADHTDTQYF | TGCGCCAGCAGATGGATAGCGGACCACACAGATACGCAGTATTTT | TRBV5-1 | 15 | - | TRBJ2-3 | -
CASSYVRVSGETQYF | TGTGCCAGCAGTTACGTCAGGGTGTCGGGAGAGACCCAGTACTTC | TRBV6-5 | 15 | - | TRBJ2-5 | -
CASSSEFIYNQPQHF | TGTGCCAGCAGCTCCGAGTTCATTTACAATCAGCCCCAGCATTTT | TRBV7-2 | 15 | - | TRBJ1-5 | -
CSDEQVHGYTF | TGCAGCGACGAACAGGTCCATGGCTACACCTTC | TRBV29-1 | 11 | - | TRBJ1-2 | -
CASRHREGAAYGYTF | TGTGCCAGCAGGCACAGGGAGGGGGCTGCCTATGGCTACACCTTC | TRBV9 | 15 | - | TRBJ1-2 | TRBD1
CASQTGGHYGYTF | TGTGCCAGCCAGACAGGCGGGCACTATGGCTACACCTTC | TRBV5-6 | 13 | - | TRBJ1-2 | -
CASSLEGAHTGELFF | TGTGCCAGCAGCTTAGAGGGGGCGCACACCGGGGAGCTGTTTTTT | TRBV7-9 | 15 | few | TRBJ2-2 | TRBD1
CASSVGGQFVNNEQFF | TGTGCCAGCAGCGTAGGGGGACAGTTTGTTAACAATGAGCAGTTCTTC | TRBV7-8 | 16 | - | TRBJ2-1 | TRBD1
CASSLSSWAEAFF | TGTGCCAGCAGCTTAAGTAGTTGGGCTGAAGCTTTCTTT | TRBV7-9 | 13 | - | TRBJ1-1 | -
CANSQRVAGGPIGGTQYF | TGTGCCAACAGCCAAAGGGTAGCGGGGGGGCCTATCGGTGGGACCCAGTACTTC | TRBV7-7 | 18 | - | TRBJ2-5 | TRBD2
CASSPLRGNYNEQFF | TGCGCCAGCAGCCCCCTGCGTGGAAACTACAATGAGCAGTTCTTC | TRBV5-1 | 15 | once | TRBJ2-1 | -
CASSEGRGGTDTQYF | TGTGCCAGCAGTGAGGGGAGGGGCGGCACAGATACGCAGTATTTT | TRBV25-1 | 15 | - | TRBJ2-3 | TRBD2
CSVDRGIYGYTF | TGCAGCGTTGACAGGGGAATCTATGGCTACACCTTC | TRBV29-1 | 12 | - | TRBJ1-2 | -
CASSRASGPTEAFF | TGTGCCAGCAGCAGGGCGTCGGGGCCCACTGAAGCTTTCTTT | TRBV7-6 | 14 | few | TRBJ1-1 | -
CASSLGQGANTEAFF | TGTGCCAGCAGCTTAGGACAGGGGGCAAACACTGAAGCTTTCTTT | TRBV7-9 | 15 | few | TRBJ1-1 | TRBD1
CASSPTPSLAGAGDEQFF | TGTGCCAGCAGTCCTACGCCTTCACTAGCGGGGGCTGGGGATGAGCAGTTCTTC | TRBV27 | 18 | few | TRBJ2-1 | TRBD2
CASAEWQGINNEQFF | TGTGCCAGCGCTGAATGGCAGGGTATTAACAATGAGCAGTTCTTC | TRBV11-2 | 15 | - | TRBJ2-1 | -
CASSQGASGGADTQYF | TGTGCCAGCAGCCAAGGAGCTAGCGGGGGTGCAGATACGCAGTATTTT | TRBV14 | 16 | - | TRBJ2-3 | TRBD2